This T cell receptor (beta chain) comes out of a study of Ad26.COV2.S vaccination and SARS-CoV-2 variants. Study background: The authors gave Ad26.COV2.S intramuscularly, either once or twice 56 days apart. The study, taken as a whole, reports: The TCR breadth and depth analyses may have produced an underestimate of total T cell responses. Vaccine and placebo groups showed comparable non-spike TCR breadth.

The data were produced by immunoSEQ multiplex PCR, yet TCRdb's version contains in-frame clones alone and is incomplete. The sample lists roughly 380,000 clones, over 75% seen once, with around 3.6% in the top ten. Treatment noted: some 20 received Ad26.COV2.S at low or high dose, single or two shots; roughly 5 received placebo; per-sample allocation not given. The samples were gathered on day 63 after the first injection of vaccine or placebo. Turning to this clone: Antigen unknown.

The sequencing here drew on peripheral blood, taken in a trial of Ad26.COV2.S vaccine versus placebo. This TCR was recovered from a person aged 18-65 years who received the Ad26.COV2.S COVID-19 vaccine or a placebo.

In DNA, the CDR3 is TGTGCCAGCAGCCCTACGGCCACCGGGGAGCTGTTTTTT. This gives the protein CASSPTATGELFF. V usage is TRBV7-9 and J usage is TRBJ2-2; no definite D call. This CDR3 spans 13 amino acids. CDR1 is SEHNR, CDR2 FQNEAQ, per germline (reference sequence). The V gene lost 5 bases and the J gene lost 4 bases, with 8 bases spanning the gap.